These 21 T cell receptor beta chains were all obtained from the same sample, sequenced in a study of blood T cell repertoires in COVID-19. The method was immunoSEQ multiplex PCR; TCRdb's version includes in-frame clones alone and lacks a portion of them. The table lists approximately 210,000 clones, more than 85% of them singletons. The specimen was peripheral blood. These receptors were obtained from a man aged 40-50 years with acute or convalescent COVID-19.

The chain couples TRBV25-1 to TRBJ1-1, with D possibly matching TRBD1 (5 bases). The CDR3 sequence is 14 residues long. V was trimmed by 4 bases and J by 0 bases, leaving 9 bases between them. CDR1 MGHDK and CDR2 SYGVNS come from the germline V gene. DNA of the CDR3: TGTGCCAGCAGTGTCGGACACTTGAACACTGAAGCTTTCTTT. Its translation is CASSVGHLNTEAFF.

The chain links TRBV5-1 to TRBJ2-1; D is perhaps TRBD2 (6 bases). The CDR3 runs to 15 residues. Germline V CDR1 and CDR2: SGHRS, YFSETQ. Trimming stripped 4 bases from V and 7 bases from J, with 18 bases between. The CDR3 sequence: CASSQTSPYLNEQFF. DNA of the CDR3: TGCGCCAGCAGCCAGACTAGTCCGTACTTGAATGAGCAGTTCTTC.

The rearrangement links TRBV6-5 to TRBJ2-1, with a tentative D call TRBD2 (6 bases). V dropped 7 bases and J dropped 7 bases, with 20 bases sitting between them. Germline V CDR1 and CDR2: MNHEY, SVGAGI. This CDR3 comprises 15 residues. CDR3: CASTSRAGGTNEQFF. DNA of the CDR3: TGTGCCAGCACCTCCCGAGCGGGTGGGACTAATGAGCAGTTCTTC.

The chain joins TRBV28 to TRBJ1-2, with 9 bases lining up with TRBD1. The CDR3 is made up of 14 amino acids. J was trimmed by 2 bases and V by 5 bases; bases with no gene match: 3. Germline CDR1 is MDHEN and CDR2 is SYDVKM. The CDR3 DNA follows: TGTGCCAGCAGTCTAGACAGGGGGAACTATGGCTACACCTTC. It is translated as CASSLDRGNYGYTF.

The chain joins TRBV4-1 to TRBJ1-4; a weak D match, TRBD1 (6 bases). Trimming took 5 bases from V and 7 from J, leaving 20 bases between them. CDR3 length equals 16 residues. The germline V gene encodes CDR1 MGHRA and CDR2 YSYEKL. This CDR3 is CASSSTPGTFSEKLFF. In DNA form, the CDR3 reads TGCGCCAGCAGCTCCACCCCGGGGACATTTAGTGAAAAACTGTTTTTT.

The V gene is TRBV27, the J gene TRBJ1-6; D uncertain. CDR1 and CDR2 (germline): MNHEY, SMNVEV (reference sequence). V was pared by 0 bases and J by 9 bases, with 6 bases between. The CDR3 consists of 13 residues. The CDR3 is CASSLSESSPLHF. CDR3 nucleotides: TGTGCCAGCAGTTTATCAGAGAGTTCACCCCTCCACTTT.

This clone occurred a few times. The CDR3 sequence is CASSPGQGLVGNSPLHF. In DNA, the CDR3 is TGTGCCAGCAGTCCGGGACAGGGGCTGGTGGGGAATTCACCCCTCCACTTT. This chain joins TRBV27 and TRBJ1-6; 10 bases are shared with TRBD1. The CDR3 covers 17 residues. V shed 5 bases, J shed 7 bases, and the junction held 11 bases outside the gene matches. Looked up from germline, CDR1 is MNHEY and CDR2 is SMNVEV (reference sequence).

This clone was seen only once. V is TRBV29-1 and J is TRBJ2-3, with 9 bases that match TRBD2. CDR1 is SQVTM, CDR2 ANQGSEA, per germline. The V segment lost 7 bases and the J segment 3 bases; nucleotides outside the gene matches: 11. CDR3 length: 15 amino acids. The CDR3 nucleotides are TGCAGCGGGAGTTCGGCTAGCGGGATTACAGATACGCAGTATTTT. This sequence encodes CSGSSASGITDTQYF.

This sequence joins TRBV2 and TRBJ2-2; TRBD2 aligns across 7 bases. The trim removed 8 bases at V and 1 base at J, leaving 13 bases unmatched. CDR1 is SNHLY, CDR2 FYNNEI, per germline. CDR3 length: 17 amino acids. The CDR3 loop is CASSPTRVAGNTGELFF. The CDR3 nucleotides are TGTGCCAGCTCTCCAACAAGGGTAGCGGGGAACACCGGGGAGCTGTTTTTT.

The chain employs TRBV29-1 and TRBJ1-6, with 8 bases identical to TRBD1. After removal of 6 bases from V and 7 bases from J, the junction contained 8 bases not matched to a gene. This CDR3 is built from 14 residues. In germline, CDR1 is SQVTM, CDR2 ANQGSEA. The CDR3 coding sequence is TGCAGCGTAGCCTTGACAGGGGACAATTCACCCCTCCACTTT. Encoded protein: CSVALTGDNSPLHF.

The CDR3 here is CASARGGRTDTQYF. CDR3 sequence (DNA): TGTGCCAGCGCACGGGGGGGCCGCACAGATACGCAGTATTTT. The rearrangement uses TRBV5-4 and TRBJ2-3; 8 bases line up with TRBD2. This CDR3 region has 14 residues. Looked up from germline, CDR1 is SGHNT and CDR2 is YYREEE (reference sequence). V shed 7 bases, J shed 1 base, and the junction held 5 bases outside the gene matches.

This chain connects TRBV29-1 to TRBJ2-1; 10 nucleotides agree with TRBD2. Unmatched junction bases numbered 6, after V lost 4 bases and J lost 0 bases. Germline V gene sequence: CDR1 SQVTM, CDR2 ANQGSEA. This CDR3 is built from 16 residues. DNA of the CDR3: TGCAGCGTTGGACTAGCGGGCAGGAGCTCCTACAATGAGCAGTTCTTC. Protein product: CSVGLAGRSSYNEQFF.

This clone occurred once. The CDR3 DNA sequence: TGTGCCAGCAGCTTCCTGACTGGTCAGCCCCAGCATTTT. Its translation is CASSFLTGQPQHF. The V and J genes are TRBV5-5 and TRBJ1-5, with D hard to call. The CDR3 runs 13 residues. The V end was cut by 2 bases, the J end by 6 bases, with 9 bases between. Germline-derived CDR1 and CDR2 are SGHKS and YYEKEE (reference sequence).

This chain links TRBV5-6 with TRBJ2-1; 8 nucleotides align to TRBD1. CDR1 is SGHDT, CDR2 YYEEEE, per germline. V shed 4 bases and J 1 base; nucleotides not matched to a gene: 7. There are 16 residues in the CDR3. CDR3 loop: CASSETGDISYNEQFF. DNA of the CDR3: TGTGCCAGCAGCGAGACAGGGGATATATCCTACAATGAGCAGTTCTTC.

The chain links TRBV27 to TRBJ1-6; the D is unclear. V lost 4 bases and J 7 bases, leaving 8 bases between the germline ends. The CDR3 totals 13 residues. Germline V gene sequence: CDR1 MNHEY, CDR2 SMNVEV (reference sequence). CDR3 nucleotide sequence: TGTGCCAGCAGTTGGACTGAGAATTCACCCCTCCACTTT. This translates into CASSWTENSPLHF.

V usage is TRBV3-1 (or the pseudogene TRBV3-2) and J usage is TRBJ1-1, with a tentative D call TRBD1 (5 bases). The V and J ends lost 2 bases and 1 base respectively, with 11 bases between them. Germline V gene sequence: CDR1 LGHDT, CDR2 YNNKEL (reference sequence). This CDR3 has 15 amino acids. The CDR3 spells CASSQPWTSNTEAFF. CDR3 sequence (DNA): TGTGCCAGCAGCCAACCCTGGACATCGAACACTGAAGCTTTCTTT.

This sequence joins TRBV15 and TRBJ2-1; D may be TRBD1 (6 bases). Trimming pared 1 base from V and 5 bases from J, leaving 12 bases between. CDR3 length: 15 amino acids. CDR1 is LNHNV, CDR2 YYDKDF, per germline (reference sequence). This chain's CDR3 is CATSRAAGDNNEQFF. CDR3 sequence (DNA): TGTGCCACCAGCAGAGCTGCAGGGGACAACAATGAGCAGTTCTTC.

The V gene is TRBV10-3, the J gene TRBJ1-1; D is ambiguous. There are 14 residues in the CDR3. CDR1 is ENHRY, CDR2 SYGVKD, per germline. V lost 10 bases to trimming and J lost 1 base, with 16 bases between them. The CDR3, as DNA: TGTGCCACCAGAGAAGCAATTTCGAACACTGAAGCTTTCTTT. This codes for CATREAISNTEAFF.

The chain uses TRBV5-1 and TRBJ2-3; TRBD2 matches at 9 bases. This CDR3 has 16 amino acids. J was trimmed by 3 bases and V by 0 bases; bases with no gene match: 5. Germline V lookup: CDR1 SGHRS, CDR2 YFSETQ. CDR3 residues: CASSLVSGSRTDTQYF. CDR3 bases: TGCGCCAGCAGCTTGGTTAGCGGGAGTCGGACAGATACGCAGTATTTT.

The chain joins TRBV4-1 to TRBJ1-1, with 9 positions matching TRBD1. CDR3 length equals 15 residues. With V trimmed by 8 bases and J by 4 bases, 11 bases remained unmatched. Germline V CDR1 and CDR2: MGHRA, YSYEKL. The CDR3 nucleotides are TGCGCCAGCTACGGGGAGGGACAGGGATCCACTGAAGCTTTCTTT. Encoded protein: CASYGEGQGSTEAFF.

The rearrangement uses TRBV4-2 and TRBJ2-2; 11 positions agree with TRBD2. J lost 5 bases, V lost 3 bases, and 5 bases had no gene match. Germline CDR1 LGHNA, CDR2 YNFKEQ. This CDR3 has 16 amino acids. CDR3 loop: CASSQVAGGETGELFF. In nucleotides, the CDR3 is TGTGCCAGCAGCCAGGTAGCGGGGGGGGAAACCGGGGAGCTGTTTTTT.